These 27 T cell receptor beta chains were all obtained from the same sample, sequenced in a study of radiotherapy plus CTLA-4 blockade in lung cancer. The method was immunoSEQ multiplex PCR; TCRdb's version includes in-frame clones alone and lacks a portion of them. The table lists roughly 110,000 clones, more than 65% of them singletons. The sequencing used peripheral blood, collected from a patient treated with radiotherapy plus ipilimumab. All receptors derive from a human donor with non-small cell lung cancer that progressed on radiotherapy plus ipilimumab. Some clones in this sample may be carry-over from other donors' samples.

Note on this clone: Its ends do not fully match the called genes, so a read error is possible. The chain combines TRBV7-7 with TRBJ1-1, with 9 bases that match TRBD1. CDR1 SSHAT and CDR2 FNYEAQ come from the germline V gene (reference sequence). The CDR3 is made up of 15 amino acids. CDR3: CASSPLGQGVTEAFF. CDR3 bases: TGTGCTAGCAGCCCACTGGGACAGGGTGTCACTGAAGCTTTCTTT.

The chain links TRBV2 to TRBJ2-1; either TRBD1 or TRBD2 may fit D (5 bases each). Trimming stripped 7 bases from V and 4 bases from J, with 14 bases between. The CDR3 consists of 14 residues. CDR1 SNHLY and CDR2 FYNNEI come from the germline V gene. CDR3 nucleotide sequence: TGTGCCAGCACCCCCAAGGGACCTTACAATGAGCAGTTCTTC. It is translated as CASTPKGPYNEQFF.

The chain is built from TRBV7-2 and TRBJ2-5, with D possibly being TRBD1 or TRBD2 (6 bases each). CDR3 length: 15 amino acids. From germline, CDR1 is SGHTA and CDR2 FQGNSA. Trimming cost V 5 bases and J 4 bases, with 17 bases left between them. In nucleotides, the CDR3 is TGTGCCAGCAGCCCCCTAAGGGGGGAAGGAGAGACCCAGTACTTC. Translation: CASSPLRGEGETQYF.

This clone was counted a single time. This chain joins TRBV15 and TRBJ1-4, with a tentative D call TRBD1 (6 bases). V shed 2 bases and J shed 3 bases, with 10 bases lying between them. The CDR3 consists of 15 residues. Germline lookup yields CDR1 LNHNV and CDR2 YYDKDF (reference sequence). CDR3 sequence: CATSRRTDSNEKLFF. The DNA for the CDR3 is TGTGCCACCAGCAGAAGGACAGACTCTAATGAAAAACTGTTTTTT.

The rearrangement joins TRBV5-4 to TRBJ1-1; no clear D. V lost 2 bases and J 6 bases, leaving 8 bases between the germline ends. CDR1 SGHNT and CDR2 YYREEE come from the germline V gene (reference sequence). The CDR3 contains 12 residues. CDR3 sequence: CASSFGYAEAFF. CDR3 bases: TGTGCCAGCAGCTTCGGGTACGCTGAAGCTTTCTTT.

This clone was picked up a small number of times. The chain recombines TRBV5-6 with TRBJ2-5; no clear D. Germline CDR1 reads SGHDT; CDR2 reads YYEEEE. Trimming cost V 1 base and J 3 bases, with 10 bases left between them. The CDR3 runs to 14 residues. CDR3 residues: CASSLSPREETQYF. The CDR3 bases are TGTGCCAGCAGCTTGTCGCCGAGAGAAGAGACCCAGTACTTC.

This clone was picked up a small number of times. The chain joins TRBV7-6 to TRBJ1-4, with D perhaps matching TRBD1 (6 bases). The V gene lost 5 bases and the J gene lost 3 bases, with 13 bases spanning the gap. The CDR3 has 15 residues. Germline CDR1 is SGHVS and CDR2 is FNYEAQ. CDR3 sequence reads: CASSATGTPNEKLFF. CDR3 DNA sequence: TGTGCCAGCAGCGCAACCGGGACACCTAATGAAAAACTGTTTTTT. Combining the CDR3 with reference TRBV7-6 and TRBJ1-4 gives the whole variable domain GAGVSQSPRYKVTKRGQDVALRCDPISGHVSLYWYRQALGQGPEFLTYFNYEAQQDKSGLPNDRFSAERPEGSISTLTIQRTEQRDSAMYRCASSATGTPNEKLFFGSGTQLSVL.

V is TRBV5-1 and J is TRBJ1-4; 8 bases map to TRBD1. This CDR3 spans 17 amino acids. With V trimmed by 4 bases and J by 2 bases, 10 bases remained unmatched. The germline CDR1 and CDR2 sequences are SGHRS and YFSETQ. The CDR3 bases are TGCGCCAGCAGCCCGGGACAGGAATCTATCACTAATGAAAAACTGTTTTTT. It translates to CASSPGQESITNEKLFF. The variable domain in full, completed from reference TRBV5-1 and TRBJ1-4, reads KAGVTQTPRYLIKTRGQQVTLSCSPISGHRSVSWYQQTPGQGLQFLFEYFSETQRNKGNFPGRFSGRQFSNSRSEMNVSTLELGDSALYLCASSPGQESITNEKLFFGSGTQLSVL.

V usage is TRBV7-2 and J usage is TRBJ1-6; D ambiguous. The CDR3 consists of 16 residues. Trimming took 1 base from V and 1 from J, leaving 8 bases between them. The germline CDR1 and CDR2 sequences are SGHTA and FQGNSA. The CDR3 spells CASSLGVFSYNSPLHF. Here the CDR3 DNA reads TGTGCCAGCAGCTTAGGAGTTTTTTCCTATAATTCACCCCTCCACTTT. Looking up the rest from reference TRBV7-2 and TRBJ1-6 gives the full variable domain: GAGVSQSPSNKVTEKGKDVELRCDPISGHTALYWYRQSLGQGLEFLIYFQGNSAPDKSGLPSDRFSAERTGGSVSTLTIQRTQQEDSAVYLCASSLGVFSYNSPLHFGNGTRLTVT.

This chain uses TRBV7-2 with TRBJ1-2; D possibly corresponds to TRBD1 (6 bases). Trimming stripped 3 bases from V and 0 bases from J, with 8 bases between. Germline values: CDR1 SGHTA, CDR2 FQGNSA. This CDR3 has 14 amino acids. The CDR3 loop reads CASSLGAANYGYTF. Written as DNA, the CDR3 is TGTGCCAGCAGCTTGGGGGCGGCTAACTATGGCTACACCTTC.

The chain joins TRBV28 to TRBJ2-7; 8 nucleotides agree with TRBD1. Germline V gene data show CDR1 as MDHEN and CDR2 as SYDVKM. The CDR3 contains 14 residues. The V gene end was trimmed by 10 bases and the J gene end by 4 bases; junction bases not matched to a gene: 12. Here the CDR3 reads CATISGTGHYEQYF. The CDR3 region has the DNA TGTGCCACCATTTCCGGGACAGGTCATTACGAGCAGTACTTC.

V gene TRBV5-1 combines with J gene TRBJ1-1; D is possibly TRBD1 (5 bases). CDR1 SGHRS and CDR2 YFSETQ come from the germline V gene. V was pared by 3 bases and J by 3 bases, with 12 bases between. The CDR3 is 14 residues long. This CDR3 reads CASSSDNGDTEAFF. The CDR3 nucleotides are TGCGCCAGCAGCTCGGACAACGGTGACACTGAAGCTTTCTTT.

The genes are TRBV4-3 and TRBJ2-4, with D perhaps matching TRBD1 (5 bases). Germline CDR1 reads LGHNA; CDR2 reads YSLEER. The V end was cut by 0 bases, the J end by 3 bases, with 12 bases between. This CDR3 has 16 amino acids. The CDR3 sequence: CASSQDFRAGKNIQYF. The CDR3 DNA reads as TGCGCCAGCAGCCAAGATTTCAGGGCAGGCAAAAACATTCAGTACTTC.

This clone has a handful of counts. V gene TRBV5-1 combines with J gene TRBJ1-6; D gene ambiguous. The CDR3 is made up of 16 amino acids. V was shortened by 1 base and J by 5 bases, with 13 bases between the two germline ends. Looked up from germline, CDR1 is SGHRS and CDR2 is YFSETQ. The CDR3 coding sequence is TGCGCCAGCAGCTTGACATCGACAACTCATAATTCACCCCTCCACTTT. It yields the protein CASSLTSTTHNSPLHF.

This clone occurred once. The V gene is TRBV9, the J gene TRBJ1-1, with TRBD1 as a possible D gene (5 bases). The length of the CDR3 is 16 residues. Germline CDR1 SGDLS, CDR2 YYNGEE. V was shortened by 0 bases and J by 0 bases, with 12 bases between the two germline ends. The DNA of the CDR3 is TGTGCCAGCAGCGTAGTCGGGGCCGTCATGAACACTGAAGCTTTCTTT. Translated: CASSVVGAVMNTEAFF.

CDR3 sequence reads: CASSQLAGGQETQYF. CDR3 sequence (DNA): TGTGCCAGCAGTCAACTAGCGGGGGGGCAAGAGACCCAGTACTTC. The V call is TRBV6-5, the J call TRBJ2-5; 13 positions agree with TRBD2. The CDR3 contains 15 residues. Germline values: CDR1 MNHEY, CDR2 SVGAGI. Losses at the gene ends were 5 bases for V and 2 bases for J; bases not matched to a gene: 2.

The J gene is TRBJ1-4, the V gene TRBV28; tentative D call: TRBD1 (5 bases). This CDR3 contains 15 residues. The germline V gene has CDR1 MDHEN and CDR2 SYDVKM. The V end lost 6 bases, the J end lost 2 bases, and 13 bases lay between the germline ends. The CDR3 DNA reads as TGTGCCAGCAGAGGCACCGGGACTACTAATGAAAAACTGTTTTTT. Protein sequence: CASRGTGTTNEKLFF. The whole variable domain, filled in from reference TRBV28 and TRBJ1-4, reads DVKVTQSSRYLVKRTGEKVFLECVQDMDHENMFWYRQDPGLGLRLIYFSYDVKMKEKGDIPEGYSVSREKKERFSLILESASTNQTSMYLCASRGTGTTNEKLFFGSGTQLSVL.

The V gene is TRBV7-9, the J gene TRBJ1-1; D unresolved. Germline CDR1 SEHNR, CDR2 FQNEAQ (reference sequence). This CDR3 comprises 13 residues. Trimming stripped 3 bases from V and 1 base from J, with 6 bases between. CDR3 amino acids: CASSFLENTEAFF. For the CDR3, the DNA is TGTGCCAGCAGCTTTCTCGAGAACACTGAAGCTTTCTTT.

The V gene is TRBV9, the J gene TRBJ2-1; D is perhaps TRBD1 (5 bases). The V gene's germline CDR1 is SGDLS and CDR2 YYNGEE. The CDR3 consists of 15 residues. V dropped 0 bases and J dropped 4 bases, with 11 bases sitting between them. The CDR3 spells CASSVAAGYYNEQFF. The CDR3 DNA reads TGTGCCAGCAGCGTAGCTGCAGGGTATTACAATGAGCAGTTCTTC. The variable domain in full, completed from reference TRBV9 and TRBJ2-1, reads DSGVTQTPKHLITATGQRVTLRCSPRSGDLSVYWYQQSLDQGLQFLIQYYNGEERAKGNILERFSAQQFPDLHSELNLSSLELGDSALYFCASSVAAGYYNEQFFGPGTRLTVL.

This chain uses TRBV7-9 with TRBJ1-5, with 9 nucleotides matching TRBD1. The junction had 11 bases not matched to a gene; V was cut back by 5 bases and J by 0 bases. The germline CDR1 and CDR2 sequences are SEHNR and FQNEAQ (reference sequence). The CDR3 extends over 18 amino acids. The CDR3 here is CASSPGQGVSSSNQPQHF. In nucleotides, the CDR3 is TGTGCCAGCAGCCCGGGACAGGGAGTAAGTTCTAGCAATCAGCCCCAGCATTTT.

V is TRBV6-6 and J is TRBJ1-5; tentative D call: TRBD1 (5 bases). The CDR3 runs to 15 residues. Germline V CDR1 and CDR2: MNHNY, SVGAGI (reference sequence). Trimming pared 6 bases from V and 0 bases from J, leaving 12 bases between. CDR3 residues: CASRWGVNSNQPQHF. CDR3 nucleotide sequence: TGTGCCAGCAGGTGGGGGGTGAATAGCAATCAGCCCCAGCATTTT.

The J gene is TRBJ2-2, the V gene TRBV2; TRBD2 agrees at 12 bases. The ends lost 7 bases at V and 5 bases at J; junction bases unmatched: 14. Per germline, CDR1 SNHLY and CDR2 FYNNEI. This CDR3 is built from 18 residues. The CDR3 sequence is CASKHRLLAGGKTGELFF. CDR3 bases: TGTGCCAGCAAGCACAGGTTGCTAGCGGGGGGGAAAACCGGGGAGCTGTTTTTT. Supplemented by reference TRBV2 and TRBJ2-2, the full variable domain reads EPEVTQTPSHQVTQMGQEVILRCVPISNHLYFYWYRQILGQKVEFLVSFYNNEISEKSEIFDDQFSVERPDGSNFTLKIRSTKLEDSAMYFCASKHRLLAGGKTGELFFGEGSRLTVL.

The table lists this clone with a few counts. This chain connects TRBV15 to TRBJ1-2; no clear D. Germline loops: CDR1 LNHNV, CDR2 YYDKDF (reference sequence). The CDR3 runs 18 residues. Trimming cost V 3 bases and J 3 bases, with 23 bases left between them. CDR3 loop: CATSRLGGGTLKDYGYTF. The CDR3 bases are TGTGCCACCAGCAGGCTAGGAGGCGGAACGCTAAAAGACTATGGCTACACCTTC.

The CDR3, as DNA: TGTGCCAGCAGTGCCCTATTTAGGGATACGCAGTATTTT. This translates into CASSALFRDTQYF. V usage is TRBV11-3 and J usage is TRBJ2-3; D unclear. CDR1 and CDR2 from the germline V gene are SGHNT and YENEEA. The CDR3 has 13 amino acids. Between the trimmed V and J ends, which lost 6 bases and 6 bases, there was a span of 13 bases.

The chain links TRBV29-1 to TRBJ1-1; weak D call: TRBD1 (5 bases). Germline CDR1 SQVTM, CDR2 ANQGSEA. This CDR3 has 12 residues. Between the trimmed V and J ends, which lost 6 bases and 3 bases, there was a span of 11 bases. The CDR3 reads CSVYPGYTEAFF. In DNA form, the CDR3 reads TGCAGCGTCTATCCAGGGTACACTGAAGCTTTCTTT.

The chain uses TRBV5-6 and TRBJ2-7, with TRBD2 matching 12 bases. CDR1 and CDR2 from the germline V gene are SGHDT and YYEEEE. CDR3 length equals 16 residues. After removal of 3 bases from V and 5 bases from J, the junction contained 9 bases not matched to a gene. The CDR3 sequence is CASSYPTSGGRDEQYF. The CDR3 coding sequence is TGTGCCAGCAGCTATCCGACTAGCGGGGGCAGGGACGAGCAGTACTTC.

The CDR3 protein is CASSPDMYPYEQYF. The CDR3, as DNA: TGTGCCAGCAGTCCCGACATGTATCCCTACGAGCAGTACTTC. The chain couples TRBV27 to TRBJ2-7; D not resolved. This CDR3 contains 14 residues. With 5 bases removed from V and 2 bases from J, the gap between germline ends came to 13 bases. Germline CDR1 and CDR2: MNHEY and SMNVEV (reference sequence).